This paragraph reports one T cell receptor (beta chain). Germline loops: CDR1 LNHDA, CDR2 SQIVND (reference sequence). The CDR3 extends over 13 amino acids. The V and J ends lost 9 bases and 2 bases respectively, with 13 bases between them. The sample is drawn from a study of OX40 agonist ivuxolimab in advanced cancers. In the study overall: A male proportion of about 86% was recorded, with mean age roughly 62 years and range about 20 to 85.

Produced via immunoSEQ multiplex PCR; TCRdb's table is partial and in-frame only. Of about 99,000 clones listed, roughly 91% are singletons. The sequenced sample was CD4+ or CD8+ T cells sorted from blood, obtained in a trial of the OX40 agonist ivuxolimab. The rearrangement uses TRBV19 and TRBJ2-5; no clear D. This sequence was found in an adult with an advanced solid tumor such as melanoma, head and neck, liver or kidney cancer. CDR3: CASARVKQETQYF. The CDR3 DNA follows: TGTGCCAGCGCGAGAGTGAAGCAAGAGACCCAGTACTTC.